A selection of T cell receptor beta chains follows, all from one sample in a study of blood T cell repertoires in COVID-19. Data came from immunoSEQ multiplex PCR; TCRdb stores just in-frame clones and leaves some out. The repertoire holds more than 250,000 clones, with around 90% as singletons. The material sequenced was peripheral blood. The source is a human donor in a cohort sampled during active COVID-19. Each CDR3 is given with its conserved first and last residue. A D gene is named only where the DNA matches it firmly. A clone size is listed for some rows: how often the clone was seen (once, few, many), or a class if it is expanded.

size,D,V,J,DNA,CDR3
-,-,TRBV9,TRBJ2-7,TGTGCCAGCAGCCTAATGACAGTCCCCTACGAGCAGTACTTC,CASSLMTVPYEQYF
-,TRBD2,TRBV6-6,TRBJ2-5,TGTGCCAGCAGCTTAGCGGGGGGGCCTAGGGAGACCCAGTACTTC,CASSLAGGPRETQYF
-,-,TRBV20-1,TRBJ2-5,TGCAGCGGACAGTTCCAAGAGACCCAGTACTTC,CSGQFQETQYF
-,-,TRBV30,TRBJ1-2,TGTGCCTGGAGGGCCGGGTCCAACTATGGCTACACCTTC,CAWRAGSNYGYTF
-,TRBD2,TRBV7-3,TRBJ2-7,TGTGCCAGCAGCCCCCGAGCAGCGGGAGGGGTAGGCGAGCAGTACTTC,CASSPRAAGGVGEQYF
-,-,TRBV6-2/TRBV6-3,TRBJ2-3,TGTGCCAGCAGTCTCTGGACAATAGATACGCAGTATTTT,CASSLWTIDTQYF
once,TRBD2,TRBV7-2,TRBJ2-7,TGTGCCAGCAGCCCCACTAGAGCTAGCGGGGGGGCCTACGAGCAGTACTTC,CASSPTRASGGAYEQYF
-,-,TRBV7-2,TRBJ1-2,TGTGCCAGCGAACTACAGGCTTACTATGGCTACACCTTC,CASELQAYYGYTF
-,-,TRBV9,TRBJ2-7,TGTGCCAGCAGCGTAGGACTGGGGGGAACCTACGAGCAGTACTTC,CASSVGLGGTYEQYF
-,-,TRBV7-9,TRBJ2-5,TGTGCCAGCAGCCTCACCTCCGGGACTCAACAAGAGACCCAGTACTTC,CASSLTSGTQQETQYF
-,TRBD1,TRBV5-4,TRBJ1-1,TGTGCCAGCAGCTTCTACAGGGGGCAAATGAACACTGAAGCTTTCTTT,CASSFYRGQMNTEAFF
-,-,TRBV19,TRBJ1-6,TGTGCCAGTAGTCCCAGGACAGTTTATAATTCACCCCTCCACTTT,CASSPRTVYNSPLHF
-,-,TRBV4-3,TRBJ1-5,TGCGCCAGCAGCGAACTGACAGGAGCCGGCCAGCCCCAGCATTTT,CASSELTGAGQPQHF
-,-,TRBV7-9,TRBJ2-7,TGTGCCAGCAGCTCCCTAGTAACTATTCCGGCCTACGAGCAGTACTTC,CASSSLVTIPAYEQYF